This T cell receptor (beta chain) was captured in a study of coeliac disease (dated by TCRdb to between 2021 and 2022). Background on the whole study: Coeliac patients were classed as newly diagnosed active disease, refractory coeliac disease type I, or disease controlled by a gluten-free diet. A patient counted as having refractory coeliac disease type I if there was no response to a gluten-free diet for over 12 months and the intraepithelial cells were immunophenotypically normal. Because high-resolution HLA typing was not available, biased TRBV7-2 usage was examined as a proof of principle. The study applied next-generation sequencing of rearranged TRB and TRG CDR3 regions to small intestinal lymphocyte fractions from coeliac and non-coeliac patients. The goal was to describe the TR repertoires of small intestinal T cells in active coeliac disease, in refractory type I coeliac disease, and in coeliac disease treated with a gluten-free diet. The full study included approximately 30 patients: around 22 with serologically confirmed coeliac disease and 8 controls with non-small intestinal disorders. Samples from some 26 subjects were successfully TRB sequenced, and these included about 22 paired samples of bulk unsorted intraepithelial and lamina propria cells.

This clone occurred a few times. Its antigen is currently not known. Base qualities were left out, and no much larger clone turns up one base away. Aliquots of fewer than 600,000 cells were frozen in DMSO/FBS in liquid nitrogen, and a single aliquot per fraction was used for sequencing. Every one of the 30 patients in the study had endoscopy and a small intestinal biopsy. Intraepithelial cells were released from biopsies by stirring for one hour at 37 degrees C in RPMI containing EGTA, MgCl2 and 1% FBS. Genomic DNA was extracted from frozen unsorted cell fractions with the Qiagen DNeasy blood extraction kit. From a lookup of the germline V gene, CDR1 and CDR2 are SGHVS and FNYEAQ. The trim is 5 bases for V and 2 bases for J, with a gap of 15 bases between the germline ends. Counted from cysteine to phenylalanine, this CDR3 has 15 amino acids. Here the CDR3 DNA is all that survives: 45 bases in frame from base 1.

The method was the immunoSEQ multiplex PCR assay. Using reverse primers that targeted J gene segments together with forward primers that targeted V gene segments, the TR loci were amplified in a multiplexed PCR. Amplified CDR3 regions were sequenced on the Illumina HiSeq System. Per the source publication's procedure: To strip out PCR and sequencing errors and collapse the data into unique sequences, a nearest-neighbour algorithm merged closely related reads. Repertoires were summarised in terms of clonality and T cell density, with T cell density defined as TR molecules per amount of genomic DNA input. CDR3 amino acid sequences present in at least 80% of unsorted samples were defined as public TRs and were then tested for differential abundance between coeliac and control samples. Disease-group differences in clonality and density were tested with Kruskal-Wallis tests followed by Dunn post-tests. Entries here come from immuneACCESS through TCRdb and include only in-frame sequences with V and J called. Some clones fail to appear in such tables; in the studies checked, an unresolved V gene covers under half of the shortfall, and the cause of the remainder is unknown. Clone size and the V and J calls come from that table; the DNA yielded D and trimming. The sample table records some 8,700 clones; under 65% of these occur just once. The top ten constitute around 9.1% of the sample.

Results the study describes overall, beyond this receptor: Separating intraepithelial cells from lamina propria cells did not give high-purity fractions, so cross-contamination between the two compartments may have occurred. For the most part, TRB repertoires were private, with most amino acid sequences found in only one sample, and V-gene usage showed no significant difference across disease groups. The authors considered the approach unsuitable for unbiased detection of gliadin-specific T cells, which are scarce and rarely shared between patients. Compared with controls, active coeliac intraepithelial and lamina propria samples had TRB and TRG repertoires of lower clonality, which suggests that diverse T cells were recruited.

Source material: intraepithelial lymphocytes from the gut. The sample's cell subset or site label is to be understood as: intraepithelial cell (IEC) fraction of small intestinal biopsy. This chain is built from TRBV7-6 and TRBJ2-5, and TRBD1 may be the D gene, going by 5 matching bases. The sequence came from a woman aged 60-75 years with celiac disease. For the CDR3, the sequence is CASSGTTGDQETQYF. The base sequence is TGTGCCAGCAGCGGAACCACAGGAGATCAAGAGACCCAGTACTTC.